This T cell receptor (beta chain) was sequenced in a study of preoperative IRX-2 immunotherapy in early breast cancer. This clone appeared a single time. TCRdb's copy holds only in-frame clones and misses some; the assay was immunoSEQ multiplex PCR. The sample records tens of thousands of clones, about 75% being singletons. As for treatment: preoperative locoregional IRX-2 cytokine immunotherapy. This phase Ib study tested locoregional IRX-2 cytokine immunotherapy given before surgery. Germline assignment: CDR1 LNHDA and CDR2 SQIVND (reference sequence). The V and J ends lost 4 bases and 0 bases, in that order; junction bases with no gene match: 9. CDR3 length: 16 residues.

V gene TRBV19 combines with J gene TRBJ2-7; 7 bases align to TRBD1. The TCR sequence derives from a human donor with breast cancer. The source was lymph node tissue, collected after IRX-2 immunotherapy. In DNA form, the CDR3 reads TGTGCCAGTAGTACTCGACAGGGCCGAAGCTCCTACGAGCAGTACTTC. It translates to CASSTRQGRSSYEQYF.